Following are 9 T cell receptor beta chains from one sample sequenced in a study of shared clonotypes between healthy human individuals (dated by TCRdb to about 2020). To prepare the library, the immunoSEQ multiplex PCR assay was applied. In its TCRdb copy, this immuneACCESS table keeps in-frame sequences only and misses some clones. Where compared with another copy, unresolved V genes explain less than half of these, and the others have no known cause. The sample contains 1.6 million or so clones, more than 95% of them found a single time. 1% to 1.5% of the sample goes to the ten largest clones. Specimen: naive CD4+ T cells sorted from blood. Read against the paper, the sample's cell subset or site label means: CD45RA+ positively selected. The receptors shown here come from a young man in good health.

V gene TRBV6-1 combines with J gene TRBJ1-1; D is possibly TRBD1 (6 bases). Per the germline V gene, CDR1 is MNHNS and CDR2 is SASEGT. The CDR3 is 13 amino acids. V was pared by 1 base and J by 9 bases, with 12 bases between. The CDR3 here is CASSEDWGGQAFF. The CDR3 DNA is TGTGCCAGCAGTGAAGATTGGGGGGGCCAAGCTTTCTTT.

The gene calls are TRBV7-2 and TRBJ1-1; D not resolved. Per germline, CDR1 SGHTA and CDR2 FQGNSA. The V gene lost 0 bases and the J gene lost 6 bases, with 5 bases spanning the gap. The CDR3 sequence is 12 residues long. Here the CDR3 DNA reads TGTGCCAGCAGCTTAGCGACGGCTGAAGCTTTCTTT. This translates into CASSLATAEAFF.

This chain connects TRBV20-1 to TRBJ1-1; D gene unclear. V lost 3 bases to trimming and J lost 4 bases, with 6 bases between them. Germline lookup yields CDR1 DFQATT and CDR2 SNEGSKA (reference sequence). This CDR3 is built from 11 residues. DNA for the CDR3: TGCAGTGCTAGTGTCGGCACTGAAGCTTTCTTT. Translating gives CSASVGTEAFF.

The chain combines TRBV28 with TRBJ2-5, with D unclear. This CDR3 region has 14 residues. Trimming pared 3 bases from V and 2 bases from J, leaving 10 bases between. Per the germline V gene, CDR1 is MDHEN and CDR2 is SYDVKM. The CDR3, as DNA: TGTGCCAGCAGTTTGTATCGCAGACAAGAGACCCAGTACTTC. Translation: CASSLYRRQETQYF.

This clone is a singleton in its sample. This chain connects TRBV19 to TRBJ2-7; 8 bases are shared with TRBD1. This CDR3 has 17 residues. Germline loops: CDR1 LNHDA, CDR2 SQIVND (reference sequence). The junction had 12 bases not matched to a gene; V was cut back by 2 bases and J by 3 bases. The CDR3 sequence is CASSIPPLTGQVYEQYF. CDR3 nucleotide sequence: TGTGCCAGTAGTATACCGCCCTTAACGGGACAGGTCTACGAGCAGTACTTC. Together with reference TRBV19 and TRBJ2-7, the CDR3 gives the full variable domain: DGGITQSPKYLFRKEGQNVTLSCEQNLNHDAMYWYRQDPGQGLRLIYYSQIVNDFQKGDIAEGYSVSREKKESFPLTVTSAQKNPTAFYLCASSIPPLTGQVYEQYFGPGTRLTVT.

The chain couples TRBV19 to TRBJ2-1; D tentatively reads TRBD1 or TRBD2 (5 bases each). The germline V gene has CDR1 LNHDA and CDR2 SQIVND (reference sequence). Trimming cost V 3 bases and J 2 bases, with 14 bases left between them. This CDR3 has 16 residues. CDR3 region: CASSITSTGPYNEQFF. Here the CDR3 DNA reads TGTGCCAGTAGTATCACCTCAACGGGGCCCTACAATGAGCAGTTCTTC.

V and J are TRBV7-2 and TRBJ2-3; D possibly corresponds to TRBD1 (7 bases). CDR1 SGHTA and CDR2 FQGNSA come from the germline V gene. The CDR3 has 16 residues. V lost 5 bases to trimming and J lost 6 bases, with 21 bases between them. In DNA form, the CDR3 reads TGTGCCAGCAGCCCCCAGGGGGGTCTTTTAGCGGATACGCAGTATTTT. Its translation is CASSPQGGLLADTQYF.

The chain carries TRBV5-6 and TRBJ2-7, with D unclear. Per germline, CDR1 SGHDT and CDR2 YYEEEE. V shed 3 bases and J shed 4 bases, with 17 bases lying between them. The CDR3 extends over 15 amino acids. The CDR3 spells CASSSAVVLGYEQYF. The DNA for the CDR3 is TGTGCCAGCAGCTCTGCAGTAGTACTGGGGTACGAGCAGTACTTC. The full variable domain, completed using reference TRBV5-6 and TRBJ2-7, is DAGVTQSPTHLIKTRGQQVTLRCSPKSGHDTVSWYQQALGQGPQFIFQYYEEEERQRGNFPDRFSGHQFPNYSSELNVNALLLGDSALYLCASSSAVVLGYEQYFGPGTRLTVT.

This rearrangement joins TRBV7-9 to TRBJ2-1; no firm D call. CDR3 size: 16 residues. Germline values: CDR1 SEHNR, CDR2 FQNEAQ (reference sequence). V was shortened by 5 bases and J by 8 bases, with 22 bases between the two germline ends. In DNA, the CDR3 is TGTGCCAGCAGCCCGCGCGGTAGGTCTGATGGAGATGAGCAGTTCTTC. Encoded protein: CASSPRGRSDGDEQFF.